This passage covers 24 T cell receptor beta chains from one sample sequenced in a study of blood T cell repertoires in COVID-19. Generated by immunoSEQ multiplex PCR, the TCRdb table keeps only in-frame clones and is missing some. In the table there are approximately 140,000 clones, 85% to 90% of which are singletons. Sequenced input: peripheral blood. Receptors originate from a woman aged 40 to 49 with acute or convalescent COVID-19.

This chain joins TRBV30 and TRBJ1-2; the D gene is possibly TRBD1 (5 bases). The V gene's germline CDR1 is GTSNPN and CDR2 SVGIG (reference sequence). V gave up 5 bases and J gave up 5 bases, with 15 bases separating them. The CDR3 totals 13 residues. The CDR3 DNA sequence: TGTGCCTGGGCGGGACTCAATACATATGGCTACACCTTC. Its translation is CAWAGLNTYGYTF. Full variable domain (remainder filled in from reference TRBV30 and TRBJ1-2): SQTIHQWPATLVQPVGSPLSLECTVEGTSNPNLYWYRQAAGRGLQLLFYSVGIGQISSEVPQNLSASRPQDRQFILSSKKLLLSDSGFYLCAWAGLNTYGYTFGSGTRLTVV.

V and J are TRBV6-1 and TRBJ1-2; 7 nucleotides match TRBD1. After removal of 3 bases from V and 3 bases from J, the junction contained 7 bases not matched to a gene. The germline CDR1 and CDR2 sequences are MNHNS and SASEGT. This CDR3 has 15 amino acids. The CDR3 loop is CASSDLATGHYGYTF. The CDR3 region has the DNA TGTGCCAGCAGTGACCTAGCGACAGGGCACTATGGCTACACCTTC.

The genes are TRBV11-3 and TRBJ2-5; 10 bases are shared with TRBD2. Trimming cost V 3 bases and J 5 bases; bases outside gene matches: 9. This CDR3 has 16 residues. CDR1 SGHNT and CDR2 YENEEA come from the germline V gene. CDR3 in amino acids: CASSFLAGGPRETQYF. CDR3 in DNA: TGTGCCAGCAGCTTTTTAGCGGGAGGTCCCCGGGAGACCCAGTACTTC.

This clone was seen only a few times. The V call is TRBV7-8, the J call TRBJ2-7, with 11 bases that match TRBD2. The CDR3 runs to 16 residues. Germline CDR1 reads SGHVS; CDR2 reads FQNEAQ. The J segment lost 5 bases and the V segment lost 2 bases, leaving 8 bases of the junction unmatched. The CDR3 bases are TGTGCCAGCAGCTTATTACTAGCGGGAGAACCGGACGAGCAGTACTTC. Residues: CASSLLLAGEPDEQYF.

The CDR3 protein is CASSLPDRATEAFF. The CDR3 coding sequence is TGTGCCAGCAGCCTCCCCGACAGGGCCACTGAAGCTTTCTTT. This chain uses TRBV4-2 with TRBJ1-1; 7 bases agree with TRBD1. Germline V gene lookup returns CDR1 LGHNA and CDR2 YNFKEQ. The CDR3 covers 14 residues. J was trimmed by 4 bases and V by 4 bases; bases with no gene match: 6.

The rearrangement joins TRBV6-7 to TRBJ1-5; tentative D call: TRBD1 (6 bases). TRBV6-7 falls under the ORF class, with uncertain function. Trimming took 7 bases from V and 0 from J, leaving 25 bases between them. The CDR3 length is 19 residues. This CDR3 reads CASTKRSGAGKYSNQPQHF. The CDR3 DNA sequence: TGTGCCAGCACTAAAAGATCAGGGGCAGGGAAATATAGCAATCAGCCCCAGCATTTT.

This clone was detected a few times. This chain links TRBV7-2 with TRBJ1-5; maybe TRBD1 (6 bases). V lost 3 bases and J lost 7, with 13 bases in between. Germline-derived CDR1 and CDR2 are SGHTA and FQGNSA. The length of the CDR3 is 14 residues. CDR3 sequence reads: CASSFAGARQPQHF. The DNA for the CDR3 is TGTGCCAGCAGCTTCGCGGGGGCGAGACAGCCCCAGCATTTT.

V gene TRBV2 combines with J gene TRBJ1-3, with unresolved D. From germline, CDR1 is SNHLY and CDR2 FYNNEI. The CDR3 loop spans 14 amino acids. Trimming took off 8 bases at V and 0 bases at J, with 11 bases between the two ends. The CDR3 protein is CASRQISSGNTIYF. CDR3 nucleotides: TGTGCCAGCCGTCAAATTAGCTCTGGAAACACCATATATTTT.

V and J are TRBV6-5 and TRBJ1-2, with TRBD1 matching over 10 bases. CDR1 and CDR2 from the germline V gene are MNHEY and SVGAGI. V dropped 6 bases and J dropped 3; count of bases not matched to a gene: 7. The CDR3 is 15 residues long. This chain's CDR3 is CASRPGQGSDYGYTF. In DNA form, the CDR3 reads TGTGCCAGCAGACCGGGACAGGGGAGCGACTATGGCTACACCTTC.

J is TRBJ1-2 and V is TRBV2; the match to TRBD1 covers 8 bases. With V trimmed by 5 bases and J by 1 base, 9 bases remained unmatched. This CDR3 has 16 residues. Per germline, CDR1 SNHLY and CDR2 FYNNEI. Written as DNA, the CDR3 is TGTGCCAGCAGTACCGCCCGGGACAGGCTTAACTATGGCTACACCTTC. This translates into CASSTARDRLNYGYTF.

The chain recombines TRBV9 with TRBJ2-1; TRBD2 matches at 10 bases. The CDR3 runs 15 residues. The V gene's germline CDR1 is SGDLS and CDR2 YYNGEE. V trimming: 4 bases; J trimming: 7 bases; junction bases outside the gene matches: 8. In nucleotides, the CDR3 is TGTGCCAGCAGCCGAGGGCTAGCGGGGGAAAATGAGCAGTTCTTC. Translated: CASSRGLAGENEQFF.

The gene calls are TRBV4-1 and TRBJ1-1; D may be TRBD1 (6 bases). The CDR3 sequence is 15 residues long. V gave up 4 bases and J gave up 5 bases, with 17 bases separating them. Per the germline V gene, CDR1 is MGHRA and CDR2 is YSYEKL. The CDR3 region has the DNA TGCGCCAGCAGCCCCTTGGGGCAGGGGACGACTGAAGCTTTCTTT. Protein: CASSPLGQGTTEAFF.

The chain combines TRBV30 with TRBJ1-2; D is undetermined. This CDR3 region has 11 residues. Trimming took 2 bases from V and 9 from J, leaving 10 bases between them. Germline loops: CDR1 GTSNPN, CDR2 SVGIG (reference sequence). This chain's CDR3 is CAWSSMGSYTF. CDR3 DNA: TGTGCCTGGAGTAGTATGGGCAGCTACACCTTC.

The rearrangement joins TRBV30 to TRBJ1-5, with a tentative D call TRBD1 (5 bases). V was clipped by 0 bases and J by 9 bases, with 15 bases between them. Germline V gene lookup returns CDR1 GTSNPN and CDR2 SVGIG (reference sequence). This CDR3 spans 14 amino acids. In nucleotides, the CDR3 is TGTGCCTGGAGTGTACTGGGGGTAGCGGGGCCCCAGCATTTT. Its translation: CAWSVLGVAGPQHF.

The chain uses TRBV28 and TRBJ2-7, with D uncertain. V shed 3 bases and J shed 3 bases, with 15 bases lying between them. Per germline, CDR1 MDHEN and CDR2 SYDVKM. This CDR3 spans 15 amino acids. CDR3: CASSFGPSLNYEQYF. CDR3 in DNA: TGTGCCAGCAGTTTTGGGCCCAGCCTCAACTACGAGCAGTACTTC.

The chain recombines TRBV12-3 or TRBV12-4 with TRBJ1-2; D unclear. The V and J ends lost 2 bases and 2 bases respectively, with 6 bases between them. CDR3 length: 13 amino acids. The CDR3 DNA reads as TGTGCCAGCAGTTTAAACTTAAACTATGGCTACACCTTC. Translating it yields CASSLNLNYGYTF.

This chain connects TRBV9 to TRBJ2-5; D not resolved. V dropped 3 bases and J dropped 5 bases, with 11 bases sitting between them. The germline CDR1 and CDR2 sequences are SGDLS and YYNGEE. CDR3 size: 13 residues. The CDR3 nucleotides read TGTGCCAGCAGCGCTCTAAGTCCGGAGACCCAGTACTTC. It specifies CASSALSPETQYF.

V gene TRBV18 combines with J gene TRBJ2-6, with D possibly TRBD1 on 6 matching bases. This CDR3 region has 16 residues. Between the trimmed V and J ends, which lost 6 bases and 0 bases, there was a span of 12 bases. Germline V lookup: CDR1 KGHSH, CDR2 LQKENI. CDR3 bases: TGTGCCAGCTCGCCTGGGGGACACTCTGGGGCCAACGTCCTGACTTTC. This gives the protein CASSPGGHSGANVLTF.

The J gene is TRBJ2-5, the V gene TRBV12-5; the match to TRBD2 covers 12 bases. In germline, CDR1 is LGHNT, CDR2 FRNRAP. The CDR3 consists of 15 residues. V dropped 2 bases and J dropped 5; count of bases not matched to a gene: 3. The CDR3 DNA reads as TGTGCTAGTGGTTTGCGACTAGCGGGAGAGGAGACCCAGTACTTC. Amino acid sequence: CASGLRLAGEETQYF.

The V and J genes are TRBV4-1 and TRBJ2-3; no definite D call. The CDR3 extends over 13 amino acids. Trimming removed 1 base at V and 8 bases at J, with 10 bases between. Germline-derived CDR1 and CDR2 are MGHRA and YSYEKL. The CDR3 sequence: CASSQVEPPTQYF. CDR3 sequence (DNA): TGCGCCAGCAGCCAAGTTGAGCCTCCTACGCAGTATTTT.

This rearrangement joins TRBV7-8 to TRBJ1-5; the D gene is possibly TRBD1 (5 bases). CDR1 is SGHVS and CDR2 is FQNEAQ in the germline V gene. CDR3 size: 17 residues. Between the trimmed V and J ends, which lost 5 bases and 5 bases, there was a span of 22 bases. The CDR3 DNA reads as TGTGCCAGCAGCGCCGAACAGGCCTTTCTTATCTATCAGCCCCAGCATTTT. Encoded protein: CASSAEQAFLIYQPQHF.

The V gene is TRBV3-1 (or the pseudogene TRBV3-2), the J gene TRBJ2-2; 8 bases fit TRBD1. CDR3 size: 15 residues. Germline lookup yields CDR1 LGHDT and CDR2 YNNKEL (reference sequence). Unmatched junction bases numbered 4, after V lost 7 bases and J lost 0 bases. CDR3 coding DNA: TGTGCCAGCAAACGGACAGGGCCGAACACCGGGGAGCTGTTTTTT. Encoded protein: CASKRTGPNTGELFF.

In its sample, this clone was seen a few times. V and J are TRBV29-1 and TRBJ2-7; the match to TRBD1 covers 12 bases. J gave up 7 bases and V 6 bases, and 10 bases lay outside the gene matches. The CDR3 loop spans 14 amino acids. Germline V lookup: CDR1 SQVTM, CDR2 ANQGSEA. The CDR3 DNA reads TGCAGCGTGGGGGGACAGGGGGCGTCGAGGGAGCAGTACTTC. Protein sequence: CSVGGQGASREQYF.

The chain couples TRBV7-2 to TRBJ2-7, with 9 bases that match TRBD2. The V and J ends lost 1 base and 6 bases, in that order; junction bases with no gene match: 4. The CDR3 extends over 14 amino acids. Germline CDR1 SGHTA, CDR2 FQGNSA. CDR3 in DNA: TGTGCCAGCAGCTTAGGGGCTAGCGGGGCCGAGCAGTACTTC. Protein product: CASSLGASGAEQYF.